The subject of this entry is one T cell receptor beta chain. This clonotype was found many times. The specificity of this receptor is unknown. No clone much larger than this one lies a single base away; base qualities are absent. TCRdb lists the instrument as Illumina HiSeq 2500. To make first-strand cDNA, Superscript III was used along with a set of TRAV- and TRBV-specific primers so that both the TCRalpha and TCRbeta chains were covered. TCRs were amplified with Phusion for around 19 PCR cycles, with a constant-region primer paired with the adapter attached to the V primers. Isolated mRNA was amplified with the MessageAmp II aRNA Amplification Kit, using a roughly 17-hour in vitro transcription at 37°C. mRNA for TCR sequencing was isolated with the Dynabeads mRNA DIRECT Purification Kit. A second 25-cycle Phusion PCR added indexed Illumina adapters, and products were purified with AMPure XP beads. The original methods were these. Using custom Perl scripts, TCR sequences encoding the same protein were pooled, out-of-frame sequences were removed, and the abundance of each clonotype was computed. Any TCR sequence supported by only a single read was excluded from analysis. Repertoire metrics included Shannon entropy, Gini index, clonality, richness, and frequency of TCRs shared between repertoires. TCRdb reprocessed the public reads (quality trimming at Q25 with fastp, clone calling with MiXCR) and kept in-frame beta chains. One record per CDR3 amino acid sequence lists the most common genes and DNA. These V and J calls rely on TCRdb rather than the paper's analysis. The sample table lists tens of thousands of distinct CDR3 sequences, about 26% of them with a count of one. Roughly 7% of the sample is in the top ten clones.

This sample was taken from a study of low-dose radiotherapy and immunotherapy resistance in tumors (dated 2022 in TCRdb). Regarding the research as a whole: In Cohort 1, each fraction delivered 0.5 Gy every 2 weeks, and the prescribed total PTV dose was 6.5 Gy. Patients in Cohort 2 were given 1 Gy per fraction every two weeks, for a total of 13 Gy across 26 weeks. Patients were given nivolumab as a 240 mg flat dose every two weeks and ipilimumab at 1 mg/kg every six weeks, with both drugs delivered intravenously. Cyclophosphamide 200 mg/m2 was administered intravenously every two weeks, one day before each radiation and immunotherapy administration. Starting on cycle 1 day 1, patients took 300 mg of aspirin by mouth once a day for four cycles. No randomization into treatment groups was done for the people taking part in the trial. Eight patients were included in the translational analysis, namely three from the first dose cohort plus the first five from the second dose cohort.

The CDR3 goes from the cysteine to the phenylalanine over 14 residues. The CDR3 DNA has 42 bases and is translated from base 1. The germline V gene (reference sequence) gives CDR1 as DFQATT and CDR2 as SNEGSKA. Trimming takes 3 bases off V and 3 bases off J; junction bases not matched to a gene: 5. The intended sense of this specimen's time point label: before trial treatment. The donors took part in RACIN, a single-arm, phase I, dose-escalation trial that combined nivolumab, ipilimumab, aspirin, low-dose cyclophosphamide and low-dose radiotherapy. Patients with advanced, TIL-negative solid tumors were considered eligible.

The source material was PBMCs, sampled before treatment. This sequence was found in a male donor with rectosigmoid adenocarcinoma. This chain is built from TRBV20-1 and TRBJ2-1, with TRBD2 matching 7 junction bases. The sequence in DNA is TGCAGTGCTAGTAGGCGGGGGATCTACAATGAGCAGTTCTTC. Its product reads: CSASRRGIYNEQFF.